This entry describes one T cell receptor (beta chain). Diagnosis relied on clinical symptoms, serum thyroxine and TRAb, thyroid ultrasound and orbital computed tomography. The authors took PBMCs from 10 ml fresh peripheral blood. RNA transcripts provided the source from which TCR beta CDR3 regions were amplified. A set of HTBI primers served as the primers for a first-round RT-PCR of the TCR CDR3. TCRdb re-analysed the multiplex PCR reads in MiXCR, keeping a single row per CDR3 protein. The repertoire holds hundreds of thousands of distinct CDR3 sequences, with roughly a sixth as singletons. V lost 3 bases and J 1 base, leaving 16 bases between the germline ends. This CDR3 contains 16 residues. The germline gives CDR1 SGHDT, CDR2 YYEEEE. This sample was included in a study of T cells in Graves' hyperthyroidism and ophthalmopathy.

The TCR was taken from a woman aged 45-65 years with Graves' hyperthyroidism that later progressed to Graves' ophthalmopathy. V usage is TRBV5-6 and J usage is TRBJ2-5, with TRBD1 as a possible D gene (6 bases). The material sequenced was blood. The CDR3 bases are TGTGCCAGCAGCTGGGAGATGAGGGGGTCCCAAGAGACCCAGTACTTC. Translated: CASSWEMRGSQETQYF.